This T cell receptor beta chain was sequenced during a study of T cell changes during pregnancy in multiple sclerosis. Germline V lookup: CDR1 WNHNN, CDR2 SYGVQD (reference sequence). The CDR3 loop spans 14 amino acids. J gave up 5 bases and V 6 bases, and 10 bases lay outside the gene matches. Profiling relied on immunoSEQ multiplex PCR, and the TCRdb table lists in-frame clones only, not all of them. The sample lists about 46,000 clones; 92% were seen once. The J gene is TRBJ2-7, the V gene TRBV10-1; TRBD1 matches 7 bases. Sequencing was performed on CD4+ T cells from peripheral blood mononuclear cells, taken in the second trimester of pregnancy. This sequence was found in a female donor in good health, enrolled as a control in a pregnancy study. CDR3 amino acids: CASSVTTGFDEQYF. Here the CDR3 DNA reads TGCGCCAGCAGCGTAACGACAGGGTTCGACGAGCAGTACTTC.